Presented here are 4 T cell receptor beta chains from one specimen sequenced in a study of human T cells and chemical hapten exposure. The time point here: pre-sensitization, week 0. Described treatment: therapeutic diphenylcyclopropenone sensitization with weekly scalp DPC. TCRdb redid the calling of the RACE reads with MiXCR, one entry per CDR3 protein. Found here are 270,000 or so distinct CDR3 sequences, approximately 8% of them singletons; the top ten hold 1.2%. The source was whole blood, collected in connection with sensitization to the hapten diphenylcyclopropenone (DPC). These receptors originate from a man younger than 35 with alopecia areata. Some clones in this sample may be carry-over from other donors' samples.

The rearrangement links TRBV20-1 to TRBJ2-3; 12 nucleotides match TRBD2. Trimming removed 4 bases from V and 2 bases from J; junction bases left unmatched: 7. This CDR3 spans 16 amino acids. The germline CDR1 and CDR2 sequences are DFQATT and SNEGSKA (reference sequence). The CDR3 DNA is TGCAGTGCTATCAGGACTAGCGGGGCCCTCACAGATACGCAGTATTTT. This gives the protein CSAIRTSGALTDTQYF.

This clonotype has a handful of counts. V is TRBV4-1 and J is TRBJ1-5; D gene unclear. Germline CDR1 and CDR2: MGHRA and YSYEKL. The CDR3 has 17 amino acids. Between the trimmed V and J ends, which lost 3 bases and 2 bases, there was a span of 17 bases. CDR3 in amino acids: CASSQAIQAGGNQPQHF. The CDR3, as DNA: TGCGCCAGCAGCCAGGCCATCCAGGCCGGAGGCAATCAGCCCCAGCATTTT.

CDR3 DNA: TGTGCCAGCAGCTCCCGGGGGAGGCAACCTTTTACTGAAGCTTTCTTT. Translation gives CASSSRGRQPFTEAFF. The chain carries TRBV3-1 and TRBJ1-1; perhaps TRBD1 as D (5 bases). CDR1 is LGHDT and CDR2 is YNNKEL in the germline V gene (reference sequence). Trimming took 5 bases from V and 5 from J, leaving 21 bases between them. This CDR3 contains 16 residues.

This clonotype occurred many times. V usage is TRBV10-3 and J usage is TRBJ2-7; tentatively, D is TRBD1 (5 bases). The germline V and J ends were trimmed by 6 bases and 3 bases, with 12 bases remaining between them. Germline V gene lookup returns CDR1 ENHRY and CDR2 SYGVKD. CDR3 length equals 13 residues. The CDR3 region is CAIRAVDSYEQYV. The CDR3, as DNA: TGTGCCATCAGGGCCGTTGACAGCTACGAGCAGTACGTC.